Following are 26 T cell receptor beta chains from one sample sequenced in a study of siplizumab effects on memory and regulatory T cells. Assay: immunoSEQ multiplex PCR; the TCRdb copy retains only in-frame clones and omits some. Of around 100,000 clones listed, about nine tenths are singletons. Sequences were obtained from CD4+ T cells sorted from blood. Receptor source: a human donor in good health.

V usage is TRBV5-1 and J usage is TRBJ2-2, with 8 bases identical to TRBD2. V shed 0 bases and J 4 bases; nucleotides not matched to a gene: 8. The germline V gene has CDR1 SGHRS and CDR2 YFSETQ. The CDR3 spans 17 residues. CDR3 amino acids: CASSLAAGGSGTGELFF. Here the CDR3 DNA reads TGCGCCAGCAGCTTGGCTGCGGGGGGATCCGGCACCGGGGAGCTGTTTTTT.

The chain couples TRBV5-1 to TRBJ2-7; weak D call: TRBD1 (6 bases). Germline V lookup: CDR1 SGHRS, CDR2 YFSETQ. The CDR3 loop spans 12 amino acids. The V end lost 6 bases, the J end lost 3 bases, and 10 bases lay between the germline ends. The CDR3 sequence is CASKDSNYEQYF. The CDR3 DNA follows: TGCGCCAGCAAGGACAGCAACTACGAGCAGTACTTC.

This clone was found once. The rearrangement joins TRBV25-1 to TRBJ2-7, with a tentative D call TRBD2 (6 bases). The V end lost 8 bases, the J end lost 2 bases, and 16 bases lay between the germline ends. The CDR3 has 14 amino acids. CDR1 and CDR2 (germline): MGHDK, SYGVNS. CDR3 DNA: TGTGCCAGCGCCCCGGGCGGGGCGACCTACGAGCAGTACTTC. Its translation: CASAPGGATYEQYF.

As DNA, the CDR3 is TGTGCCAGCAGCTTACAGGGAGGCAATCAGCCCCAGCATTTT. Translated: CASSLQGGNQPQHF. The rearrangement links TRBV5-5 to TRBJ1-5, with TRBD1 as a possible D gene (6 bases). This CDR3 comprises 14 residues. The V gene's germline CDR1 is SGHKS and CDR2 YYEKEE (reference sequence). The V end lost 2 bases, the J end lost 2 bases, and 8 bases lay between the germline ends.

The chain combines TRBV6-6 with TRBJ2-2; 10 bases align to TRBD1. The CDR3 contains 14 residues. The J segment lost 8 bases and the V segment lost 2 bases, leaving 2 bases of the junction unmatched. Germline CDR1 reads MNHNY; CDR2 reads SVGAGI (reference sequence). The CDR3 DNA reads TGTGCCAGCAGTTACGACAGGGGGCGTGGGGAGCTGTTTTTT. This codes for CASSYDRGRGELFF.

CDR3 nucleotide sequence: TGCGCCAGCATATCGAGCGGAGGTCCGGCAGGGGAGACCCAGTACTTC. Protein sequence: CASISSGGPAGETQYF. The rearrangement links TRBV5-1 to TRBJ2-5, with D possibly called TRBD1 or TRBD2 (5 bases each). Trimming left V 6 bases short and J 5 bases short, with 23 bases between. This CDR3 has 16 amino acids. The V gene's germline CDR1 is SGHRS and CDR2 YFSETQ.

The chain uses TRBV11-3 and TRBJ1-2; D gene ambiguous. CDR3 length equals 13 residues. V was trimmed by 5 bases and J by 7 bases, leaving 14 bases between them. Germline V gives CDR1 SGHNT, CDR2 YENEEA. The DNA for the CDR3 is TGTGCCAGCAGCGTCACAGTGAAACGTGGCTACACCTTC. It specifies CASSVTVKRGYTF.

The J gene is TRBJ2-2, the V gene TRBV5-4; D remains unclear. This CDR3 is built from 13 residues. In germline, CDR1 is SGHNT, CDR2 YYREEE (reference sequence). V gave up 2 bases and J gave up 6 bases, with 8 bases separating them. CDR3 in amino acids: CASSFAESGELFF. The CDR3 nucleotides read TGTGCCAGCAGCTTTGCGGAATCCGGGGAGCTGTTTTTT. Complete variable domain (other parts from reference TRBV5-4 and TRBJ2-2): ETGVTQSPTHLIKTRGQQVTLRCSSQSGHNTVSWYQQALGQGPQFIFQYYREEENGRGNFPPRFSGLQFPNYSSELNVNALELDDSALYLCASSFAESGELFFGEGSRLTVL.

This chain joins TRBV5-6 and TRBJ1-2; D remains ambiguous. The CDR3 loop spans 12 amino acids. Germline values: CDR1 SGHDT, CDR2 YYEEEE. Deletions cut 9 bases from V and 5 bases from J, with 14 bases between. The CDR3 spells CATPGYQYGYTF. For the CDR3, the DNA is TGTGCCACCCCGGGATATCAGTATGGCTACACCTTC.

The V call is TRBV6-5, the J call TRBJ2-5; D is perhaps TRBD1 (5 bases). Germline values: CDR1 MNHEY, CDR2 SVGAGI. V lost 2 bases and J lost 6, with 7 bases in between. The CDR3 spans 12 residues. The CDR3 DNA reads TGTGCCAGCAGTTACCCAGGGCAGACCCAGTACTTC. Its translation: CASSYPGQTQYF.

The V call is TRBV27, the J call TRBJ1-6, with TRBD1 identical over 8 bases. V shed 6 bases and J 14 bases; nucleotides not matched to a gene: 15. The germline V gene encodes CDR1 MNHEY and CDR2 SMNVEV (reference sequence). This CDR3 comprises 15 residues. The CDR3 nucleotides are TGTGCCAGCAGCTTCTCCGGGACAGGACTTTGGTCCCTCCACTTT. Encoded protein: CASSFSGTGLWSLHF.

This rearrangement joins TRBV7-2 to TRBJ1-4; D gene unclear. This CDR3 region has 14 residues. Germline V gene lookup returns CDR1 SGHTA and CDR2 FQGNSA. V shed 6 bases and J shed 3 bases, with 11 bases lying between them. The CDR3 is CASRAWAPNEKLFF. In DNA, the CDR3 is TGTGCCAGCAGAGCTTGGGCCCCTAATGAAAAACTGTTTTTT.

The rearrangement links TRBV6-6 to TRBJ1-4; D call uncertain. Trimming stripped 4 bases from V and 5 bases from J, with 8 bases between. Looked up from germline, CDR1 is MNHNY and CDR2 is SVGAGI (reference sequence). The CDR3 consists of 13 residues. The DNA for the CDR3 is TGTGCCAGCAGTTCACAACTAAATGAAAAACTGTTTTTT. Its protein product is CASSSQLNEKLFF.

V is TRBV5-1 and J is TRBJ2-3, with 9 bases aligning to TRBD1. V was pared by 6 bases and J by 3 bases, with 8 bases of the junction left unmatched. CDR3 size: 15 residues. Germline values: CDR1 SGHRS, CDR2 YFSETQ. The CDR3 coding sequence is TGCGCCAGCACCCTTAACAGGGGGCTAACAGATACGCAGTATTTT. Amino acid sequence: CASTLNRGLTDTQYF.

The chain uses TRBV28 and TRBJ2-4; TRBD1 matches 12 bases. Germline CDR1 is MDHEN and CDR2 is SYDVKM. The CDR3 is made up of 19 amino acids. Trimming cost V 4 bases and J 0 bases; bases outside gene matches: 10. The CDR3 loop is CASSSGTGGARAAKNIQYF. The CDR3 bases are TGTGCCAGCAGTTCCGGGACAGGGGGCGCGAGGGCAGCCAAAAACATTCAGTACTTC.

The chain combines TRBV10-3 with TRBJ2-2; TRBD1 aligns across 10 bases. The V and J ends lost 10 bases and 5 bases, in that order; junction bases with no gene match: 10. This CDR3 comprises 15 residues. Germline assignment: CDR1 ENHRY and CDR2 SYGVKD. DNA of the CDR3: TGTGCCACCGGCCGGGACAGGGGTCCTACCGGGGAGCTGTTTTTT. Translated, it gives CATGRDRGPTGELFF.

This chain uses TRBV5-1 with TRBJ2-2, with D unclear. There are 15 residues in the CDR3. V was shortened by 4 bases and J by 9 bases, with 19 bases between the two germline ends. The germline CDR1 and CDR2 sequences are SGHRS and YFSETQ. This CDR3 reads CASSIPGPEVWELFF. In DNA, the CDR3 is TGCGCCAGCAGCATCCCAGGTCCCGAGGTATGGGAGCTGTTTTTT.

This chain uses TRBV5-4 with TRBJ2-3, with a weak D call TRBD2 (6 bases). The V end lost 2 bases, the J end lost 2 bases, and 12 bases lay between the germline ends. The CDR3 covers 15 residues. Germline lookup yields CDR1 SGHNT and CDR2 YYREEE (reference sequence). CDR3 protein: CASSLGGAVTDTQYF. CDR3 sequence (DNA): TGTGCCAGCAGCTTAGGCGGGGCCGTCACAGATACGCAGTATTTT.

The chain uses TRBV11-2 and TRBJ2-3; D not resolved. Per the germline V gene, CDR1 is SGHAT and CDR2 is FQNNGV. The CDR3 runs 18 residues. The V end was cut by 1 base, the J end by 2 bases, with 19 bases between. CDR3 bases: TGTGCCAGCAGCTTAGGGCGAGGCTTGAGGTTTGCCACAGATACGCAGTATTTT. This gives the protein CASSLGRGLRFATDTQYF.

This rearrangement joins TRBV30 to TRBJ2-7, with 9 bases identical to TRBD1. The CDR3 extends over 12 amino acids. V was pared by 5 bases and J by 3 bases, with 2 bases of the junction left unmatched. Germline V gene lookup returns CDR1 GTSNPN and CDR2 SVGIG (reference sequence). The CDR3 nucleotides are TGTGCCTGGGACAGGGGGTACTACGAGCAGTACTTC. As protein: CAWDRGYYEQYF.

This clone was recorded only once. This chain uses TRBV4-2 with TRBJ2-5; 8 bases map to TRBD2. This CDR3 has 15 amino acids. Germline V gene data show CDR1 as LGHNA and CDR2 as YNFKEQ. With 2 bases clipped from V and 1 base from J, the junction kept 3 bases outside the gene matches. The CDR3 region is CASSQFSGAQETQYF. CDR3 DNA sequence: TGTGCCAGCAGCCAATTTAGCGGGGCCCAAGAGACCCAGTACTTC.

The rearrangement links TRBV5-1 to TRBJ2-7, with 9 bases identical to TRBD1. Germline V gene lookup returns CDR1 SGHRS and CDR2 YFSETQ. Trimming took 4 bases from V and 4 from J; bases not matched to a gene: 9. The CDR3 loop spans 15 amino acids. The CDR3: CASSLSGTGTYEQYF. CDR3 sequence (DNA): TGCGCCAGCAGCCTCTCCGGGACAGGGACGTACGAGCAGTACTTC.

This clone appeared once. The same CDR3 arises from other DNA sequences in this sample as well. The chain links TRBV7-2 to TRBJ1-2, with TRBD1 matching over 9 bases. Germline V gene sequence: CDR1 SGHTA, CDR2 FQGNSA. The J segment lost 5 bases and the V segment lost 4 bases, leaving 5 bases of the junction unmatched. CDR3 length equals 14 residues. The CDR3 loop is CASSSGQGPYGYTF. CDR3 in DNA: TGTGCCAGCAGCTCGGGACAGGGACCTTATGGCTACACCTTC.

The rearrangement uses TRBV7-2 and TRBJ2-2; 7 positions agree with TRBD2. Per the germline V gene, CDR1 is SGHTA and CDR2 is FQGNSA. Unmatched junction bases numbered 6, after V lost 6 bases and J lost 5 bases. This CDR3 is built from 14 residues. CDR3 region: CASRRLATTGELFF. The CDR3, as DNA: TGTGCCAGCAGAAGACTAGCCACGACCGGGGAGCTGTTTTTT.

V is TRBV5-1 and J is TRBJ1-1; no clear D gene. This CDR3 is 11 amino acids long. V lost 2 bases to trimming and J lost 7 bases, with 6 bases between them. CDR1 SGHRS and CDR2 YFSETQ come from the germline V gene. The CDR3 DNA reads as TGCGCCAGCAGCTTTCGCTTTGAAGCTTTCTTT. This encodes CASSFRFEAFF. Using reference TRBV5-1 and TRBJ1-1 for the parts outside the CDR3, the full variable domain is KAGVTQTPRYLIKTRGQQVTLSCSPISGHRSVSWYQQTPGQGLQFLFEYFSETQRNKGNFPGRFSGRQFSNSRSEMNVSTLELGDSALYLCASSFRFEAFFGQGTRLTVV.

The chain is built from TRBV5-4 and TRBJ2-5, with 13 positions matching TRBD2. CDR1 SGHNT and CDR2 YYREEE come from the germline V gene (reference sequence). V lost 4 bases to trimming and J lost 3 bases; unmatched junction nucleotides: 3. This CDR3 region has 15 residues. The CDR3 protein is CASSTSGGEKETQYF. CDR3 DNA: TGTGCCAGCAGCACTAGCGGGGGGGAAAAAGAGACCCAGTACTTC.